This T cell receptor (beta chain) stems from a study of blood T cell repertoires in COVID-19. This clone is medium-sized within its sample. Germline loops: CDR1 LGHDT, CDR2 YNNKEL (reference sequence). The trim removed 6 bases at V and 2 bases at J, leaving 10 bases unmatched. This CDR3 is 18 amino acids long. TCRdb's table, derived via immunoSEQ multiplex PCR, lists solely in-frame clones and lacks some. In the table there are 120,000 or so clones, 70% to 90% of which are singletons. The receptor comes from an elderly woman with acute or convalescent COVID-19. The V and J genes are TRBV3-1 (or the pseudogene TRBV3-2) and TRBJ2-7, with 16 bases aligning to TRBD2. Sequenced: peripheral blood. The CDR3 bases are TGTGCCAGCAGTCGACCGGGACTAGCGGGAGGGCGCGCCTACGAGCAGTACTTC. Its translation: CASSRPGLAGGRAYEQYF.